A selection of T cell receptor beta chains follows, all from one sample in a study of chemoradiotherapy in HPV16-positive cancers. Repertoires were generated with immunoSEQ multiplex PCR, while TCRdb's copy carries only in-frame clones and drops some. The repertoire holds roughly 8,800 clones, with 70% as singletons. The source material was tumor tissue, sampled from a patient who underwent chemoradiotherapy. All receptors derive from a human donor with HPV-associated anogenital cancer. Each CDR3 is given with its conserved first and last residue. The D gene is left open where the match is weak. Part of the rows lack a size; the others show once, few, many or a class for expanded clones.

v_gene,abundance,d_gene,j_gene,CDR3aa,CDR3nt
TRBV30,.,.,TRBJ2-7,CAWSVGRVHEQYF,TGTGCCTGGAGTGTGGGCAGGGTCCACGAGCAGTACTTC
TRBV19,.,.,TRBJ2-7,CASSMRSGYEQYF,TGTGCCAGTAGCATGAGATCGGGCTACGAGCAGTACTTC
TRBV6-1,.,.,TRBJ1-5,CASSEGYSNQPQHF,TGTGCCAGCAGTGAGGGGTATAGCAATCAGCCCCAGCATTTT
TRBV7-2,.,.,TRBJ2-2,CASSFLNTGELFF,TGTGCCAGCTCGTTTCTCAACACCGGGGAGCTGTTTTTT
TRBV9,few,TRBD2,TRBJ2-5,CASSVAGTSGVETQYF,TGTGCCAGCAGCGTAGCGGGGACTAGCGGGGTGGAGACCCAGTACTTC
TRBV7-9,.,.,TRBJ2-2,CASSSSWSEFTGELFF,TGTGCCAGCAGCTCCTCCTGGTCCGAGTTCACCGGGGAGCTGTTTTTT
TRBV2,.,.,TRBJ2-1,CASNREKAYNEQFF,TGTGCCAGCAATAGGGAAAAGGCCTACAATGAGCAGTTCTTC
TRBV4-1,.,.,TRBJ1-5,CASSGQAHQPQHF,TGCGCCAGCAGCGGGCAGGCACATCAGCCCCAGCATTTT
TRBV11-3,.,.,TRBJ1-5,CASSLVLGAPQHF,TGTGCCAGCAGCTTAGTGCTCGGTGCGCCCCAGCATTTT
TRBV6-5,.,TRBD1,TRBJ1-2,CASSLGETGGNYGYTF,TGTGCCAGCAGTTTAGGGGAGACAGGGGGCAACTATGGCTACACCTTC
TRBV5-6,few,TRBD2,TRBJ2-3,CASSLRDYKGDTQYF,TGTGCCAGCAGCCTCCGGGACTATAAAGGGGATACGCAGTATTTT
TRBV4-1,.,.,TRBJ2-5,CASSFLGRFPETQYF,TGCGCCAGCAGCTTCCTAGGGAGGTTTCCAGAGACCCAGTACTTC